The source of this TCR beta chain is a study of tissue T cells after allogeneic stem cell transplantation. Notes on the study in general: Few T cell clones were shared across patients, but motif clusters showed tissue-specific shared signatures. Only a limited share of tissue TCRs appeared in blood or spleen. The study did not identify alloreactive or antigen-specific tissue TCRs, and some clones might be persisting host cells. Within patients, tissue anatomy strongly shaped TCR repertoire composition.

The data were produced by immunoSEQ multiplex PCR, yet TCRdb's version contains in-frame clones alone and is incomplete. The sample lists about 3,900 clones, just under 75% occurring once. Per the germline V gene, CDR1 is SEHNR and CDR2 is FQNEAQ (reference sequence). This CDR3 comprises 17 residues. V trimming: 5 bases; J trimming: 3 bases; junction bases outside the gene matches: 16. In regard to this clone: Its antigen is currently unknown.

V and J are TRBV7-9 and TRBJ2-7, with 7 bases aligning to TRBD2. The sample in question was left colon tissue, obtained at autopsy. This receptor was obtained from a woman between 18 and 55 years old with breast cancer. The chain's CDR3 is CASSQEEDGGSNYEQYF. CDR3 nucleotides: TGTGCCAGCAGCCAGGAGGAGGATGGCGGGAGTAACTACGAGCAGTACTTC.